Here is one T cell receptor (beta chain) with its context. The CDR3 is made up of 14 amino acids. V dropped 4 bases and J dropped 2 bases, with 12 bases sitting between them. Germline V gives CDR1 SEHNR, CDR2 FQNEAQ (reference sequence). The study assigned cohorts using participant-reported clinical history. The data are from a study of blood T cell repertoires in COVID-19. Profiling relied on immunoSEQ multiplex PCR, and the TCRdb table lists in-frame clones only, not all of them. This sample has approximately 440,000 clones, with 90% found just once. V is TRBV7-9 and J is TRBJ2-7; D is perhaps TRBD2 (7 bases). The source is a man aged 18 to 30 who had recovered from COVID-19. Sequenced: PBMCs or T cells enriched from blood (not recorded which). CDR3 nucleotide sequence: TGTGCCAGCAGCTCGAAGGGGGGGGCCTACGAGCAGTACTTC. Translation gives CASSSKGGAYEQYF. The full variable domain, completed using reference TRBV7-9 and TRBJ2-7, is DTGVSQNPRHKITKRGQNVTFRCDPISEHNRLYWYRQTLGQGPEFLTYFQNEAQLEKSRLLSDRFSAERPKGSFSTLEIQRTEQGDSAMYLCASSSKGGAYEQYFGPGTRLTVT.